This is a list of T cell receptor beta chains from one sample in a study of tumor-infiltrating lymphocytes in primary liver carcinoma. TCRdb redid the calling of the multiplex PCR reads with MiXCR, one entry per CDR3 protein. This repertoire shows more than 70,000 distinct CDR3 sequences, approximately 62% found once; its top ten account for roughly 28%. The sequenced material came from tumor-adjacent normal liver tissue. The receptor set was obtained from a man aged 40-55 years with primary liver carcinoma and hepatitis B virus infection. Both conserved end residues are part of each CDR3. D genes are given only for firm matches. Rows give clone size only sometimes, using once, few, many, or a class for an expanded clone.

clone_size,d_call,v_call,j_call,cdr3_nt,cdr3_aa
-,-,TRBV6-1,TRBJ1-2,TGTGCCAGCACCGACCAGGAGGATGGCTACACCTTC,CASTDQEDGYTF
-,TRBD2,TRBV7-3,TRBJ2-3,TGTGCCAGCAGCTTACGAGGCGGGAGGTCTGGAGATACGCAGTATTTT,CASSLRGGRSGDTQYF
-,TRBD2,TRBV29-1,TRBJ2-2,TGCAGCGTTGGGACTAGCGCGATGAACACCGGGGAGCTGTTTTTT,CSVGTSAMNTGELFF
-,TRBD2,TRBV29-1,TRBJ2-2,TGCAACATTGGGACTAGCGCGGCGAACACCGGGGAGCTATTTTTT,CNIGTSAANTGELFF
-,-,TRBV11-2,TRBJ1-5,TGTGTCAGCAGTTTAGAGATGGGGGGCAATCAGTCCCAGCATTTT,CVSSLEMGGNQSQHF
-,-,TRBV6-5,TRBJ1-1,TGTGCCAGCAGTTACGGGGTAGAGATGGGCACTGAAGCTTTCTTT,CASSYGVEMGTEAFF
few,TRBD2,TRBV16,TRBJ2-1,TGTGCCAGCAGCCACCTAGCGGGAGGGGGGAATGAGCAGTTCTTC,CASSHLAGGGNEQFF
-,TRBD2,TRBV28,TRBJ2-7,TGTGTCAGCAGCCAAGCGGGAGGCCCCTACGAGCAGTACTTC,CVSSQAGGPYEQYF
-,-,TRBV29-1,TRBJ2-7,TGCAGCTATGAAGAAGAACGGAACGGGAGCTACGAGCAGTACTTC,CSYEEERNGSYEQYF
-,TRBD2,TRBV6-1,TRBJ2-1,TGTGCCTGCAGTGACCGCCCCGGGACTAGTGGCAATGAGCAGTTCTTC,CACSDRPGTSGNEQFF
-,-,TRBV28,TRBJ2-7,TGTGCCAGCAGGGACGCGGGGAGCTCCTACGAGCAGTACTTC,CASRDAGSSYEQYF
-,TRBD1,TRBV28,TRBJ2-3,TGTGCCAGCAGTTTACCCCCTGGACAGGGGACAGATACGCAGTATTTT,CASSLPPGQGTDTQYF
few,TRBD2,TRBV28,TRBJ2-3,TGTGCCAGCAGTTTCATAGAAGCGGGAGGTTCCACGAATACGCAGTATTTT,CASSFIEAGGSTNTQYF
-,-,TRBV12-3/TRBV12-4,TRBJ2-7,TGTGCCAGCTCCCTCGGCGTGGAGCAGTACTTC,CASSLGVEQYF
-,-,TRBV4-1,TRBJ2-7,TGCGCCAGTAGCCATGTGGATTCCTACGAGCAGTACTTC,CASSHVDSYEQYF
-,-,TRBV14,TRBJ1-1,TGTGACAGCAGCTTCCAGGTGAACACTGAAGCTTTCTTT,CDSSFQVNTEAFF
-,-,TRBV19,TRBJ2-7,TGTGCCAGTAGTCTCGACATCTCCTACGAGCAGTACTTC,CASSLDISYEQYF
-,-,TRBV10-2,TRBJ2-1,TGCGCCAGCAGCTTTTCAAACCATGAGCAGTTCTTC,CASSFSNHEQFF
many,-,TRBV6-6,TRBJ1-1,TGTGCCAGCAAAATAAACACTGAAGCTTTCTTT,CASKINTEAFF
-,-,TRBV12-3/TRBV12-4,TRBJ2-5,TGTGCCAGCAGTTTGTCAGGGGTGCCAGAGACCCAGTACTTC,CASSLSGVPETQYF
many,-,TRBV28,TRBJ1-3,TGTGCCAGCAGTTCATCAGACCTCTCTGGAAACACCATATATTTT,CASSSSDLSGNTIYF
-,-,TRBV30,TRBJ2-2,TGTGCCTGGGGTGATCAGGAGGACACCGGGAAGCTGTTTTTT,CAWGDQEDTGKLFF
medium-sized,-,TRBV11-1,TRBJ2-5,TGTGCCAGCAGCCCGGCGCGAGTAAGCGAGACCCAGTACTTC,CASSPARVSETQYF
many,-,TRBV6-5,TRBJ2-7,TGTGCCAGCAGCCCCAGGTTAGAGTCCTACGAGCAGTACTTC,CASSPRLESYEQYF
-,-,TRBV6-1,TRBJ2-7,TGTGCCAGCGGACCAGGACAGTTTGAGTGGGGGACGGATTACGAGCAGTACTTC,CASGPGQFEWGTDYEQYF
-,TRBD2,TRBV19,TRBJ2-5,TGTGCCAGTAGTAGGACACCGGGACTAGCGGGGTCCGGAACCCAGTACTTC,CASSRTPGLAGSGTQYF
-,-,TRBV29-1,TRBJ2-5,TGCAGCTGTATTGACATTGGAGAGACCCAGTACTTC,CSCIDIGETQYF
-,TRBD1,TRBV7-8,TRBJ2-3,TGTGCCAGCACCCTCAAGGGGGCGCAGAACACATATACGCAGTATTTT,CASTLKGAQNTYTQYF
-,-,TRBV6-6,TRBJ1-1,TGTGCCAGCAGTTACTCGTCCACGGGCAGGGCTCTCTTT,CASSYSSTGRALF
-,-,TRBV10-3,TRBJ1-1,TGTGCCATCATACTGAACACTGAAGCTTCCTTT,CAIILNTEASF
-,-,TRBV11-2,TRBJ2-7,TGTGCCAACAGCTTAGCGGCTAGAGAATACGAGCAGTACTTC,CANSLAAREYEQYF
once,TRBD1,TRBV6-2/TRBV6-3,TRBJ2-1,TGTGCCAGCAGTCCCGGGACAGGGGCTCCCATCTCCTACCATGCGCAGTTCTTC,CASSPGTGAPISYHAQFF
-,TRBD1,TRBV11-3,TRBJ2-7,TGTGCCAACGGCGTGGGACAGTCCTACGAGCAGTACTTC,CANGVGQSYEQYF
-,TRBD2,TRBV5-4,TRBJ2-2,TGTGCCAGCAGCTTGGTGGTGCGGGAGGGCCAATGCGGGGAGTTGTTTTTT,CASSLVVREGQCGELFF
-,-,TRBV5-4,TRBJ2-2,TGTGCAAGCAGCCCGGATGGCGTGGTGAACACCGGGGAGCTGTCTTTT,CASSPDGVVNTGELSF
-,-,TRBV11-2,TRBJ2-7,TGTGCCAGCAGCTTCGATGGCTCCTGCGAGCAGTCCTTC,CASSFDGSCEQSF
-,-,TRBV6-5,TRBJ2-5,TGTGCCAGCAGCTTGACGGTAGAGACCCAGTACTTC,CASSLTVETQYF
-,TRBD1,TRBV5-6,TRBJ2-6,TGTGCCAGCAGCTTGGCCCGGACAGGGAAGGCCGGGGCCAACGTCCTGACTTTC,CASSLARTGKAGANVLTF
-,-,TRBV6-5,TRBJ1-6,TGTACCAGCAGCCTGACTTGGGCGAATTCACCCCTCCACTTT,CTSSLTWANSPLHF
-,TRBD2,TRBV11-2,TRBJ2-5,TGCGCCAGCAGCATAGATCCGTGGTCTAGCGGGAGAGGAGAGATCCAGTACTTC,CASSIDPWSSGRGEIQYF
-,-,TRBV11-2,TRBJ1-1,TGTGCCAACAGCTCTCCAGTGGGACCGCGACACATTGAAGCTTTCTTT,CANSSPVGPRHIEAFF
-,TRBD1,TRBV11-2,TRBJ2-7,TGTGACAGCAGCCTTGGGACAGGAGGGCCCTACGAGCGGTATTTC,CDSSLGTGGPYERYF
few,TRBD2,TRBV12-3/TRBV12-4,TRBJ2-7,TGTGCCAGCAGTCCAGCGGGAGTAAGGAACGAGCAGTACTTC,CASSPAGVRNEQYF
-,-,TRBV10-3,TRBJ2-2,TGTGCCATTAATGGGATCGCGAACACCGGGGTGCTGTTTTTT,CAINGIANTGVLFF
-,-,TRBV10-3,TRBJ1-2,TGTGTCATCAGTGGTCAGGTTAACTATGGCTACACCTTC,CVISGQVNYGYTF
-,TRBD1,TRBV6-2/TRBV6-3,TRBJ2-1,TGTGTCAGCAGTTACGGGACCGGGACAGGTTGCTACAATGAGCAGTTCTTC,CVSSYGTGTGCYNEQFF
few,-,TRBV7-9,TRBJ1-3,TGTGCCGGCAGCCCGGGCGGGGACACCATATATTTT,CAGSPGGDTIYF
-,-,TRBV6-1,TRBJ1-1,TGTGTCAGCAGTGAAGCCTCGAGGAGCACTGAAGCTTTCTTT,CVSSEASRSTEAFF
-,-,TRBV7-2,TRBJ2-7,TGTGCTAGCAGCTCTAGGGACCTAGTCTACGAGCAGTACTTC,CASSSRDLVYEQYF